Listed below are T cell receptor beta chains from one sample, sequenced in a study of blood T cell repertoires in COVID-19. Assay: immunoSEQ multiplex PCR; the TCRdb copy retains only in-frame clones and omits some. The sample has 240,000 or so clones, over 80% seen once. The sample comprised peripheral blood. Source of these receptors: a young man who had recovered from COVID-19. The CDR3 runs from the conserved cysteine through the conserved F or W. A D gene is named only where the DNA matches it firmly. Rows give clone size only sometimes, using once, few, many, or a class for an expanded clone.

-,12,TRBJ2-3,TRBV5-1,-,CASRYSTDTQYF,TGCGCCAGCAGGTACTCCACAGATACGCAGTATTTT
-,16,TRBJ2-3,TRBV6-4,-,CASSVMAGARSDTQYF,TGTGCCAGCAGTGTGATGGCGGGCGCCAGGTCAGATACGCAGTATTTT
-,17,TRBJ1-5,TRBV6-1,-,CASSEPPRLGINQPQHF,TGTGCCAGCAGTGAACCTCCGAGACTAGGAATCAATCAGCCCCAGCATTTT
once,15,TRBJ2-1,TRBV2,TRBD2,CASRASGGFYNEQFF,TGTGCCAGCAGGGCTAGCGGGGGTTTTTACAATGAGCAGTTCTTC
-,14,TRBJ1-2,TRBV27,TRBD1,CASSRDRGLQGYTF,TGTGCCAGCAGTCGGGACAGGGGGCTTCAGGGCTACACCTTC
-,16,TRBJ2-1,TRBV19,-,CASSRQASRASGEQFF,TGTGCCAGTAGTAGACAGGCGTCCAGGGCTTCAGGTGAGCAGTTCTTC
-,13,TRBJ1-5,TRBV12-3/TRBV12-4,-,CASSLVENQPQHF,TGTGCCAGCAGTTTAGTGGAGAATCAGCCCCAGCATTTT
-,15,TRBJ2-3,TRBV5-1,TRBD2,CASRGSGGRGDTQYF,TGCGCCAGCAGGGGTAGCGGGGGGCGAGGAGATACGCAGTATTTT
few,14,TRBJ1-2,TRBV18,-,CASSPRQALYGYTF,TGTGCCAGCTCACCCCGACAGGCTCTCTATGGCTACACCTTC
-,13,TRBJ2-1,TRBV4-1,TRBD1,CASSQDGQGVQFF,TGCGCCAGCAGCCAAGACGGGCAGGGGGTGCAGTTCTTC
-,15,TRBJ2-5,TRBV4-2,-,CASSQDTGRAETQYF,TGTGCCAGCAGCCAAGATACGGGCAGGGCGGAGACCCAGTACTTC
-,15,TRBJ2-2,TRBV14,-,CASSQGDFYTGELFF,TGTGCCAGCAGCCAAGGGGACTTCTACACCGGGGAGCTGTTTTTT
-,13,TRBJ1-1,TRBV3-1/TRBV3-2,-,CASSDRLNTEAFF,TGTGCCAGCAGTGACAGATTGAACACTGAAGCTTTCTTT
-,13,TRBJ2-5,TRBV4-1,-,CASSQGHQETQYF,TGCGCCAGCAGCCAAGGGCATCAAGAGACCCAGTACTTC
-,13,TRBJ1-1,TRBV6-5,-,CASRGTRSSEAFF,TGTGCCAGCAGGGGCACGCGTTCCTCTGAAGCTTTCTTT
few,13,TRBJ1-5,TRBV12-3/TRBV12-4,-,CASGAGGGQPQHF,TGTGCCAGCGGGGCGGGGGGCGGACAGCCCCAGCATTTT
-,15,TRBJ2-2,TRBV28,-,CASSLIPANTGELFF,TGTGCCAGCAGTTTAATTCCGGCGAACACCGGGGAGCTGTTTTTT
few,16,TRBJ2-1,TRBV28,-,CASSLIGTDSYNEQFF,TGTGCCAGCAGTTTGATAGGGACTGACTCCTACAATGAGCAGTTCTTC
-,15,TRBJ2-2,TRBV19,-,CASSMAGFGTGELFF,TGTGCCAGTAGTATGGCAGGGTTTGGCACCGGGGAGCTGTTTTTT
-,15,TRBJ1-4,TRBV2,-,CASRLRTTTNEKLFF,TGTGCCAGCAGGTTAAGGACAACAACTAATGAAAAACTGTTTTTT
-,12,TRBJ1-2,TRBV5-4,-,CASTAGRYGYTF,TGTGCCAGCACCGCGGGAAGATATGGCTACACCTTC
few,14,TRBJ1-1,TRBV14,TRBD1,CASSPQTGNSEAFF,TGTGCCAGCAGCCCCCAGACAGGGAATAGTGAAGCTTTCTTT